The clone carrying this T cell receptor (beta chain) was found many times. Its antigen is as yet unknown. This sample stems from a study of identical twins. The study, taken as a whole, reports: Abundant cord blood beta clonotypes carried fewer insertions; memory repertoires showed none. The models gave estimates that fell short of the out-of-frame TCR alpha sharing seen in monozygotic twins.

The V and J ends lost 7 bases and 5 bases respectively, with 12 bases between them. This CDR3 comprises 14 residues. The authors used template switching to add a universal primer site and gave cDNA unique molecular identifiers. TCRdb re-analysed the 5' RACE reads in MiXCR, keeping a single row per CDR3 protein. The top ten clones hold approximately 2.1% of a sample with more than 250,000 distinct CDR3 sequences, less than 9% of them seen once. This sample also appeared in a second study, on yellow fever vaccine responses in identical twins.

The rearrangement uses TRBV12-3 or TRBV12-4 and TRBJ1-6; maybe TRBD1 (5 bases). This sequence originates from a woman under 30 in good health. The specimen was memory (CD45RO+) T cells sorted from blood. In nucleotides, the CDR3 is TGTGCCAGCACCCCGGGACTGAATAATTCACCCCTCCACTTT. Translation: CASTPGLNNSPLHF.